Included here is one T cell receptor beta chain sequence, with context. Its specificity is not known. The data were obtained in a study of shared clonotypes between healthy human individuals. Turning to the study itself: Samples came from a couple of female and three male donors aged 18 to 49.

The repertoire was sequenced with immunoSEQ multiplex PCR; TCRdb's copy has only in-frame clones and lacks some. The repertoire holds 2 million to 2.5 million clones, with 85% to 95% as singletons. Looked up from germline, CDR1 is MNHNS and CDR2 is SASEGT. The CDR3 has 15 residues. The V gene end was trimmed by 5 bases and the J gene end by 3 bases; junction bases not matched to a gene: 4. Naive-designated CD8 cells lacked CD45RO, were positively enriched for CCR7, and omitted terminally differentiated effector memory CD45RA+ cells. All the donors were Caucasian adults who lived in Nashville, Tennessee. Study findings and constraints: Several donors shared approximately 5% of their naive CD4 clonotypes. All-four-donor shared clonotypes had higher generation probabilities than non-shared clonotypes did.

The sample consisted of naive CD8+ T cells from PBMCs. The receptor was derived from a man aged 18-30 years in good health. Some clones in this sample may be carry-over from other donors' samples. J is TRBJ2-7 and V is TRBV6-1; 13 nucleotides align to TRBD2. The DNA for the CDR3 is TGTGCCAGCAGTACACTAGCGGGAGGGGACTACGAGCAGTACTTC. It specifies CASSTLAGGDYEQYF.